These 27 T cell receptor beta chains share one sample of origin, sequenced in a study of identical twins. One entry per CDR3 protein results from TCRdb running MiXCR on the 5' RACE reads. The table includes over 600,000 distinct CDR3 sequences, less than 25% detected once. The same specimen was also included in a second study, on T cells expressing NK-cell markers.

The sequencing sample was made of PBMCs. Receptors originate from a woman younger than 35 in good health.

This clonotype appeared a few times. The chain combines TRBV4-2 with TRBJ2-1, with a weak D call TRBD2 (6 bases). This CDR3 region has 15 residues. Trimming stripped 2 bases from V and 4 bases from J, with 12 bases between. Germline V lookup: CDR1 LGHNA, CDR2 YNFKEQ. Here the CDR3 DNA reads TGTGCCAGCAGCCAACTCGGGACTGCTTACAATGAGCAGTTCTTC. Translation gives CASSQLGTAYNEQFF.

The rearrangement links TRBV6-9 to TRBJ1-5; unclear D gene. Between the trimmed V and J ends, which lost 5 bases and 11 bases, there was a span of 22 bases. CDR3 size: 15 residues. Germline CDR1 MNHGY, CDR2 SVAAGI. The CDR3 spells CASSHRGVPLEAQHF. The CDR3 DNA reads as TGTGCCAGCAGTCACCGCGGGGTTCCCTTGGAGGCCCAGCATTTT.

This clonotype has only a few counts. The CDR3 is CSVGKGNYEQYF. CDR3 DNA sequence: TGCAGCGTTGGAAAGGGAAACTACGAGCAGTACTTC. V and J are TRBV29-1 and TRBJ2-7; D gene ambiguous. The CDR3 covers 12 residues. The germline V gene has CDR1 SQVTM and CDR2 ANQGSEA. V was shortened by 4 bases and J by 3 bases, with 10 bases between the two germline ends.

The V call is TRBV18, the J call TRBJ2-1; no reliable D call. CDR1 is KGHSH, CDR2 LQKENI, per germline. Trimming cost V 2 bases and J 7 bases, with 9 bases left between them. This CDR3 contains 13 residues. The CDR3 reads CASSPIQWNEQFF. CDR3 coding DNA: TGTGCCAGCTCACCAATTCAGTGGAATGAGCAGTTCTTC.

The chain recombines TRBV30 with TRBJ2-5; maybe TRBD2 (6 bases). The CDR3 has 15 residues. V gave up 4 bases and J gave up 1 base, with 16 bases separating them. Germline V gene lookup returns CDR1 GTSNPN and CDR2 SVGIG (reference sequence). The CDR3 spells CAWISGGILQETQYF. The CDR3 nucleotides read TGTGCCTGGATATCCGGCGGGATACTCCAAGAGACCCAGTACTTC.

This sequence joins TRBV20-1 and TRBJ1-2; 8 nucleotides align to TRBD1. J was trimmed by 6 bases and V by 3 bases; bases with no gene match: 6. Germline CDR1 reads DFQATT; CDR2 reads SNEGSKA (reference sequence). The CDR3 is 13 residues long. The chain's CDR3 is CSARTGRGHGYTF. The CDR3 DNA follows: TGCAGTGCTAGGACCGGCAGGGGGCATGGCTACACCTTC.

The chain uses TRBV13 and TRBJ2-4; 12 positions agree with TRBD2. The CDR3 sequence is 17 residues long. The trim removed 6 bases at V and 3 bases at J, leaving 9 bases unmatched. Per the germline V gene, CDR1 is PRHDT and CDR2 is FYEKMQ (reference sequence). CDR3 residues: CASRHRLAGVGKNIQYF. CDR3 in DNA: TGTGCCAGCAGGCACAGACTAGCGGGAGTCGGCAAAAACATTCAGTACTTC.

This clonotype was counted between two and nine times. The CDR3 loop is CASSLEDRGWYNEQFF. The CDR3 bases are TGTGCCAGCAGCTTAGAGGACAGGGGATGGTACAATGAGCAGTTCTTC. The chain couples TRBV7-9 to TRBJ2-1; 9 positions match TRBD1. The junction had 5 bases not matched to a gene; V was cut back by 1 base and J by 4 bases. The CDR3 extends over 16 amino acids. The V gene's germline CDR1 is SEHNR and CDR2 FQNEAQ (reference sequence).

This clonotype was counted a few times. The chain couples TRBV2 to TRBJ1-1; unclear D gene. Germline V gene data show CDR1 as SNHLY and CDR2 as FYNNEI. V shed 6 bases and J shed 5 bases, with 13 bases lying between them. The CDR3 extends over 13 amino acids. CDR3 in DNA: TGTGCCAGCAGGGCGTCTCTTTCGACTGAAGCTTTCTTT. It specifies CASRASLSTEAFF.

Turning to this clonotype: Because it lacks the conserved phenylalanine or tryptophan at the end, this CDR3 is likely a read error. The gene calls are TRBV12-3 or TRBV12-4 and TRBJ2-1, with D unresolved. Trimming took 2 bases from V and 7 from J, leaving 12 bases between them. CDR3 length: 14 amino acids. The CDR3 loop is CASSLQGVRNEQFL. CDR3 DNA sequence: TGTGCCAGCAGTTTACAAGGAGTGAGGAATGAGCAGTTCCTC.

The V and J genes are TRBV9 and TRBJ2-1; 7 bases agree with TRBD2. CDR3 size: 17 residues. J lost 2 bases, V lost 3 bases, and 11 bases had no gene match. Germline values: CDR1 SGDLS, CDR2 YYNGEE. The CDR3 here is CASSGHGASGTYNEQFF. The CDR3 bases are TGTGCCAGCAGCGGGCATGGGGCTAGCGGTACCTACAATGAGCAGTTCTTC.

The table lists this clonotype with many counts. This chain connects TRBV5-1 to TRBJ2-7; 9 bases match TRBD1. Germline-derived CDR1 and CDR2 are SGHRS and YFSETQ. This CDR3 spans 16 amino acids. V gave up 6 bases and J gave up 4 bases; unmatched junction bases: 14. The CDR3 nucleotides are TGCGCCAGCAAATACGCCCTGGACAGGGGTTCTTACGAGCAGTACTTC. This sequence encodes CASKYALDRGSYEQYF.

J is TRBJ2-1 and V is TRBV7-9, with D possibly being TRBD1 or TRBD2 (5 bases each). The germline V gene has CDR1 SEHNR and CDR2 FQNEAQ (reference sequence). V dropped 5 bases and J dropped 0 bases, with 14 bases sitting between them. The CDR3 covers 16 residues. CDR3 in amino acids: CASSPRDASSYNEQFF. DNA of the CDR3: TGTGCCAGCAGCCCAAGGGACGCCAGCTCCTACAATGAGCAGTTCTTC.

This clonotype was observed at least ten times. This chain joins TRBV12-3 or TRBV12-4 and TRBJ2-1; 9 nucleotides line up with TRBD2. V lost 5 bases to trimming and J lost 7 bases; unmatched junction nucleotides: 12. The CDR3 runs to 16 residues. CDR3 bases: TGTGCCAGCAGTCTGTGGCTAGCGGGGAAAGGTAATGAGCAGTTCTTC. This codes for CASSLWLAGKGNEQFF.

This clonotype was seen a single time. CDR3 sequence reads: CASSLRHGQETQYF. CDR3 nucleotide sequence: TGTGCCAGCAGCCTACGACACGGCCAAGAGACCCAGTACTTC. This chain joins TRBV7-6 and TRBJ2-5; D gene unclear. CDR1 is SGHVS, CDR2 FNYEAQ, per germline. CDR3 size: 14 residues. V was cut by 5 bases and J by 1 base, with 11 bases left in between.

This clonotype has only a few counts. The genes are TRBV15 and TRBJ2-7; TRBD1 might be the D (5 bases). The length of the CDR3 is 14 residues. Trimming took off 1 base at V and 11 bases at J, with 18 bases between the two ends. Germline CDR1 and CDR2: LNHNV and YYDKDF (reference sequence). The CDR3 loop reads CATSRVWARRGKYF. The DNA of the CDR3 is TGTGCCACCAGCAGAGTCTGGGCCCGAAGGGGTAAGTACTTC.

The CDR3 DNA reads TGTGCCAGCAGCCACCGGGACAAGACCTACGAGCAGTACTTC. Translated: CASSHRDKTYEQYF. V and J are TRBV11-2 and TRBJ2-7; tentatively, D is TRBD1 (6 bases). This CDR3 is 14 amino acids long. Looked up from germline, CDR1 is SGHAT and CDR2 is FQNNGV. The V and J ends lost 5 bases and 2 bases respectively, with 13 bases between them.

The chain couples TRBV10-3 to TRBJ2-1; D possibly uses TRBD1 or TRBD2 (6 bases each). V was trimmed by 10 bases and J by 10 bases, leaving 26 bases between them. Germline V gene sequence: CDR1 ENHRY, CDR2 SYGVKD. This CDR3 region has 15 residues. The CDR3 DNA follows: TGTGCCACCCCAAAATTAGGGGGGATCTTAGGGGAGCAGTTCTTC. Residues: CATPKLGGILGEQFF.

This clonotype was observed a few times. The CDR3 reads CASRTQKGATNEKLFF. In DNA, the CDR3 is TGTGCCAGCAGGACCCAGAAGGGGGCAACTAATGAAAAACTGTTTTTT. The chain has TRBV12-3 or TRBV12-4 and TRBJ1-4; the D gene is possibly TRBD1 (6 bases). The CDR3 runs to 16 residues. The germline V and J ends were trimmed by 6 bases and 0 bases, with 14 bases remaining between them.

This clonotype was counted a few times. V is TRBV6-1 and J is TRBJ2-2, with no clear D. The V and J ends lost 6 bases and 3 bases respectively, with 11 bases between them. This CDR3 contains 14 residues. Germline lookup yields CDR1 MNHNS and CDR2 SASEGT. CDR3 in amino acids: CASRRDLHTGELFF. The CDR3 region has the DNA TGTGCCAGCAGAAGAGACTTACACACCGGGGAGCTGTTTTTT.

In its sample, this clonotype was seen a few times. This chain links TRBV4-3 with TRBJ2-3; the match to TRBD2 covers 12 bases. The V gene end was trimmed by 3 bases and the J gene end by 2 bases; junction bases not matched to a gene: 9. Germline-derived CDR1 and CDR2 are LGHNA and YSLEER. The CDR3 contains 18 residues. The CDR3 DNA follows: TGCGCCAGCAGCCATTCCGGACTAGCGGGGAAAGCCACAGATACGCAGTATTTT. This translates into CASSHSGLAGKATDTQYF.

At least ten counts were recorded for this clonotype. The chain recombines TRBV7-8 with TRBJ1-5, with a possible D match to TRBD1 (5 bases). CDR1 is SGHVS, CDR2 FQNEAQ, per germline. This CDR3 has 17 amino acids. The ends were cut back, 1 base at V and 0 bases at J, with 13 bases in the middle. The DNA for the CDR3 is TGTGCCAGCAGCTTAGGCAGGGTACCTGTTAGCAATCAGCCCCAGCATTTT. It encodes CASSLGRVPVSNQPQHF. Based on the CDR3 plus reference TRBV7-8 and TRBJ1-5, the full variable domain is GAGVSQSPRYKVAKRGQDVALRCDPISGHVSLFWYQQALGQGPEFLTYFQNEAQLDKSGLPSDRFFAERPEGSVSTLKIQRTQQEDSAVYLCASSLGRVPVSNQPQHFGDGTRLSIL.

CDR3 sequence (DNA): TGCAGCGTTGAAGATCTGGGGAGGGGTGGCTACACCTTC. It codes for CSVEDLGRGGYTF. The chain has TRBV29-1 and TRBJ1-2; a weak D match, TRBD1 (5 bases). This CDR3 is 13 amino acids long. V was shortened by 0 bases and J by 7 bases, with 12 bases between the two germline ends. Per the germline V gene, CDR1 is SQVTM and CDR2 is ANQGSEA.

This clonotype was recorded a few times. CDR3 sequence: CASSSGTAGRETQYF. DNA for the CDR3: TGTGCCAGCAGTTCCGGGACAGCGGGAAGAGAGACCCAGTACTTC. This chain joins TRBV6-5 and TRBJ2-5, with D perhaps being TRBD1 or TRBD2 (7 bases each). The CDR3 sequence is 15 residues long. CDR1 is MNHEY, CDR2 SVGAGI, per germline. The V end lost 4 bases, the J end lost 4 bases, and 16 bases lay between the germline ends.

This clonotype was detected ten times or more. The chain links TRBV14 to TRBJ2-1, with TRBD2 matching over 9 bases. The CDR3 totals 15 residues. The germline CDR1 and CDR2 sequences are SGHDN and FVKESK. V lost 4 bases to trimming and J lost 6 bases; unmatched junction nucleotides: 7. The CDR3 nucleotides read TGTGCCAGCAGCCTATCCCCGGGACTAGCCAATGAGCAGTTCTTC. Its protein is CASSLSPGLANEQFF.

This clonotype has a handful of counts. The rearrangement uses TRBV27 and TRBJ2-6; D may correspond to TRBD1 or TRBD2 (6 bases each). Germline CDR1 reads MNHEY; CDR2 reads SMNVEV (reference sequence). The CDR3 spans 19 residues. V was cut by 3 bases and J by 0 bases, with 18 bases left in between. The CDR3: CASSFSLTGRSSGANVLTF. The CDR3 nucleotides read TGTGCCAGCAGTTTTAGTTTAACAGGGAGGTCCTCTGGGGCCAACGTCCTGACTTTC.

This clonotype showed up just a few times. CDR3 in DNA: TGCAGCGTTCTTGGGGCGAACACAGATACGCAGTATTTT. Its translation is CSVLGANTDTQYF. This chain joins TRBV29-1 and TRBJ2-3, with D maybe TRBD1 (5 bases). Between the trimmed V and J ends, which lost 5 bases and 2 bases, there was a span of 11 bases. The CDR3 consists of 13 residues. CDR1 is SQVTM and CDR2 is ANQGSEA in the germline V gene.